The sequence of this TCR beta chain was determined in a study of blood T cell repertoires in COVID-19. Study in general: Sites across the United States, Italy and Spain contributed samples from acute and convalescent COVID-19. Sources were T cells, B-cell-depleted T cells, or PBMCs; the material itself was cDNA or gDNA.

Per the original data handling: Amplified reference gene primers provided the basis for estimating nucleated cell counts. Libraries were prepared by immunoSEQ multiplex PCR; TCRdb keeps only in-frame clonotypes and omits some of them. D and trimming come from the DNA, and the V and J calls and clone size come from that table. The table lists 50,000 or so clones, 87% of them singletons. The trim removed 4 bases at V and 5 bases at J, leaving 5 bases unmatched. Germline V lookup: CDR1 SGHDN, CDR2 FVKESK. This CDR3 has 14 residues. This TCR derives from a man aged 50 to 60 with active COVID-19. This chain connects TRBV14 to TRBJ1-5, with 7 bases identical to TRBD1. Material for sequencing was peripheral blood. CDR3 residues: CASSPTGLDQPQHF. Here the CDR3 DNA reads TGTGCCAGCAGCCCGACAGGGTTGGATCAGCCCCAGCATTTT.